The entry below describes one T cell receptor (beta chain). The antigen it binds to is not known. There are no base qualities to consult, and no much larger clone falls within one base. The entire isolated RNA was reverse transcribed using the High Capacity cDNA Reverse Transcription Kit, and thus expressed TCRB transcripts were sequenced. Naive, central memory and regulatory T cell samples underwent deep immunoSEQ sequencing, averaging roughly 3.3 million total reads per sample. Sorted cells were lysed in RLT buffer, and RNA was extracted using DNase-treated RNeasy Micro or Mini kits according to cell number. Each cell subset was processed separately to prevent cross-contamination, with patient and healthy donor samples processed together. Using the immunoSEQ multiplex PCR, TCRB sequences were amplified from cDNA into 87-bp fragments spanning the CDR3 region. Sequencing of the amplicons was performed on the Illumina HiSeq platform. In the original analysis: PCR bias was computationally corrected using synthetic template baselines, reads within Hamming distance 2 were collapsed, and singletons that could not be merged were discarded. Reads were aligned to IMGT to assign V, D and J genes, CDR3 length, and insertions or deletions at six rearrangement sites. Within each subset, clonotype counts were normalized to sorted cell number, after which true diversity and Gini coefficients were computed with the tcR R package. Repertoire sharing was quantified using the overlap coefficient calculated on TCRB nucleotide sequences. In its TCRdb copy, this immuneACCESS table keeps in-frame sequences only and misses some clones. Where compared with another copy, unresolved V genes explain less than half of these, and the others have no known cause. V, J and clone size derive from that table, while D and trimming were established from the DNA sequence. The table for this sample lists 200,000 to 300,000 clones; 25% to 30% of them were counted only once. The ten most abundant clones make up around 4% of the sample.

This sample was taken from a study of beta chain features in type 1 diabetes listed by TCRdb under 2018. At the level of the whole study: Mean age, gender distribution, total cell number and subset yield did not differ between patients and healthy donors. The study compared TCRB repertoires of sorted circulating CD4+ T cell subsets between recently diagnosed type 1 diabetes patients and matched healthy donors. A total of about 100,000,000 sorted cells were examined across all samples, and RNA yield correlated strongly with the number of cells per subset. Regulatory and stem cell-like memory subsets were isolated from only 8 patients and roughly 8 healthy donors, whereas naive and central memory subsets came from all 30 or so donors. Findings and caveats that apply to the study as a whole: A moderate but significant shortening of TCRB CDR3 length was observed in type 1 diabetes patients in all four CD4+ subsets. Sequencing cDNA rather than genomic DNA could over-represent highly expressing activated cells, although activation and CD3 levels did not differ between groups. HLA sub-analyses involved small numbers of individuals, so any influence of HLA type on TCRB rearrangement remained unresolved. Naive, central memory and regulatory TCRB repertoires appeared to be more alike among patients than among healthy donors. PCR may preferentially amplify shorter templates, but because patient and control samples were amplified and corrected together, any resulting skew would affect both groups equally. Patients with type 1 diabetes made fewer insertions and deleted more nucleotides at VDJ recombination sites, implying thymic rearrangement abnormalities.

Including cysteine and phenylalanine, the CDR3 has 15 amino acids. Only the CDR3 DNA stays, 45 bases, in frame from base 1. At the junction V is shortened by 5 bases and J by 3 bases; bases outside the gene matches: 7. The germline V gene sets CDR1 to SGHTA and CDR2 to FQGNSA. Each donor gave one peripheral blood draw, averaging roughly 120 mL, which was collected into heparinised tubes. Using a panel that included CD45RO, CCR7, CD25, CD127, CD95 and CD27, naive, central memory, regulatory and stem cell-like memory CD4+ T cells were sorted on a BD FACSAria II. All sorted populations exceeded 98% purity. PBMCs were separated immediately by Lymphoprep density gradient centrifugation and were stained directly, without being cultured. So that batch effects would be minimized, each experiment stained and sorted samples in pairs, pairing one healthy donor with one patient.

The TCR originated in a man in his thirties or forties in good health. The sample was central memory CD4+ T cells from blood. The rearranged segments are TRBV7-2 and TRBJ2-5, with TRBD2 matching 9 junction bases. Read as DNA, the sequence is TGTGCCAGCAGCCCCAGGGCTAGCGGGAAAGAGACCCAGTACTTC. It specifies CASSPRASGKETQYF. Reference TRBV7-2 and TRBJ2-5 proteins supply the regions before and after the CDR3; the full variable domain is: GAGVSQSPSNKVTEKGKDVELRCDPISGHTALYWYRQSLGQGLEFLIYFQGNSAPDKSGLPSDRFSAERTGGSVSTLTIQRTQQEDSAVYLCASSPRASGKETQYFGPGTRLLVL.